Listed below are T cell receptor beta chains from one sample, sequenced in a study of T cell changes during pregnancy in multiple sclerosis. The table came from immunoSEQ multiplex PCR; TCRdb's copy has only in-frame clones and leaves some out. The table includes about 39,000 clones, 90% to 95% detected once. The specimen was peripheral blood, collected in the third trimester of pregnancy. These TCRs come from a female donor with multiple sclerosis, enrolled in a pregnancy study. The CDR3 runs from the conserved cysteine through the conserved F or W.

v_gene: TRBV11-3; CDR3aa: CASSFQPRTPGELFF
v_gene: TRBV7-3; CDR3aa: CASSPLGGGATDTQYF
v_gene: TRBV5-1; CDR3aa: CASSSQDGSSYEQYF
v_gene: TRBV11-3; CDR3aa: CASTLSGGPYNEQFF
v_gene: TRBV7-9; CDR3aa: CASSLAAQGELFF
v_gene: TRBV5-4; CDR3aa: CASSLGGSEDTQYF
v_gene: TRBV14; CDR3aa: CASSSSMDRGNYGYTF
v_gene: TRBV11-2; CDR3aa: CASSLIGGKETQYF
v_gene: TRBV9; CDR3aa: CASSVLPGPYEQYF
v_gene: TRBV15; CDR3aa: CATSRDGTGANYGYTF
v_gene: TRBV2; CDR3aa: CASTLRVNTEAFF
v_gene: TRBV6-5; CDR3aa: CASSRGLSYEQYF
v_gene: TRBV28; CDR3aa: CASSREERYGYTF
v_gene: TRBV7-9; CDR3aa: CASSLAGTGHGYTF
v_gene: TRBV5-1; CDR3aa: CASSLVGGPTEAFF
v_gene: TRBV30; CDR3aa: CAWSNPDRVNNSPLHF
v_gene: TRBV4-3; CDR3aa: CASSQETSTYEQYF
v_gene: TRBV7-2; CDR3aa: CASSPRTGYEQYF
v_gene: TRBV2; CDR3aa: CASSGSGQVDNIQYF
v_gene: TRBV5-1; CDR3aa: CASSAELYEKLFF